Listed below are T cell receptor beta chains from one sample, sequenced in a study of shared clonotypes between healthy human individuals. This table comes from immunoSEQ multiplex PCR, and its TCRdb copy is limited to in-frame clones, with some not included. The data contain about 2.2 million clones, under 95% of them singletons. The sequencing sample was made of naive CD8+ T cells from PBMCs. The source of these receptors is a man aged 18 to 30 in good health. Some clones in this sample may be carry-over from other donors' samples. The CDR3 runs from the conserved cysteine through the conserved F or W. Clone size is stated in some rows and not others, as once, few, many or a class when expanded.

abundance | len | v_gene | CDR3aa
NA | 16 | TRBV27 | CASSPSSGTVSYEQYF
NA | 13 | TRBV5-6 | CASVRGSYNEQFF
NA | 19 | TRBV7-9 | CASTQGGGSTTSGANVLTF
NA | 14 | TRBV13 | CASSILKPGNEQFF
NA | 16 | TRBV15 | CATSSGGEGRNTEAFF
few | 14 | TRBV6-1 | CASSESILPTEAFF
NA | 14 | TRBV5-6 | CASSLAGNRNIQYF
NA | 16 | TRBV7-8 | CASSLVLSGKYNEQFF
NA | 16 | TRBV6-5 | CASSYSNVPITNVLTF
NA | 12 | TRBV6-1 | CASSEPGAEAFF
NA | 14 | TRBV7-2 | CASSLDSSNQPQHF
NA | 10 | TRBV29-1 | CSTPGAAGGF
NA | 15 | TRBV27 | CASSLSLGAHQPQHF
NA | 14 | TRBV19 | CASSIARSYNEQFF
NA | 15 | TRBV6-5 | CASSLLAGAGGELFF
NA | 17 | TRBV28 | CASSLYRGMGSNQPQHF
NA | 15 | TRBV4-2 | CASSGGDRGPHEQYF
NA | 18 | TRBV2 | CASNRGPSIFSSTDTQYF
NA | 13 | TRBV29-1 | CSVPGLRRNEQFF
NA | 18 | TRBV27 | CASSHLRRGGIIGNEQFF
NA | 16 | TRBV19 | CASSIGGPGSGHEQYF
NA | 15 | TRBV19 | CASSIFSTSGNTIYF
NA | 14 | TRBV27 | CASRLAGATYEQYF
NA | 15 | TRBV9 | CASSVGGQGFYEQYF
NA | 13 | TRBV9 | CASSLGTGYAQYF
NA | 13 | TRBV19 | CAVTGGPNGELFF
NA | 11 | TRBV30 | CAWSVPEKLFF
NA | 15 | TRBV5-1 | CASSRLAGPTDTQYF
NA | 15 | TRBV6-1 | CASGPELYPPYEQYF
NA | 15 | TRBV28 | CASSPGLAGVREQYF
NA | 12 | TRBV5-6 | CASSASPGEQYF
NA | 14 | TRBV9 | CASSVGRESNEQFF
NA | 13 | TRBV9 | CASSPPLYNEQFF
once | 13 | TRBV27 | CASSQGGYNEQFF
NA | 14 | TRBV4-1 | CASSQVRASYEQYF
NA | 14 | TRBV29-1 | CSVPRGQTNTEAFF
once | 14 | TRBV28 | CASSFITGNQPQHF
NA | 14 | TRBV6-1 | CASSELNSGNTIYF
NA | 15 | TRBV9 | CASSVGGASTDTQYF
NA | 12 | TRBV9 | CASSNRSYGYTF
NA | 16 | TRBV27 | CASSFEEGSGSREQYF
NA | 19 | TRBV7-6 | CASSLAEGGGGRASHEQYF
NA | 14 | TRBV11-2 | CASSLGLASTEQYF